Below, one T cell receptor (beta chain) is given with its context. Some clones are missing from TCRdb's copy, which holds only in-frame ones; the method was immunoSEQ multiplex PCR. Seen here are a few hundred thousand clones, more than 70% observed once, and the top ten hold more than 1%. The age range of participants was roughly 18 to 90 years, with residence in about two dozen US areas. Which cohort a participant joined came from the clinical history participants gave. Cohort 3 donors counted as recovered after two negative PCRs, clearance, or resolved symptoms. Trimming cost V 0 bases and J 1 base; bases outside gene matches: 3. The CDR3 is made up of 16 amino acids. The germline V gene encodes CDR1 MNHEY and CDR2 SVGAGI. These data belong to a study of blood T cell repertoires in COVID-19.

The J gene is TRBJ2-3, the V gene TRBV6-5, with TRBD2 matching 8 bases. Sequencing used PBMCs or T cells enriched from blood (not recorded which). The sequence was obtained from a woman aged 18-30 years who had recovered from COVID-19. The CDR3: CASSYSPGGRTDTQYF. CDR3 in DNA: TGTGCCAGCAGTTACTCGCCGGGGGGGCGCACAGATACGCAGTATTTT.